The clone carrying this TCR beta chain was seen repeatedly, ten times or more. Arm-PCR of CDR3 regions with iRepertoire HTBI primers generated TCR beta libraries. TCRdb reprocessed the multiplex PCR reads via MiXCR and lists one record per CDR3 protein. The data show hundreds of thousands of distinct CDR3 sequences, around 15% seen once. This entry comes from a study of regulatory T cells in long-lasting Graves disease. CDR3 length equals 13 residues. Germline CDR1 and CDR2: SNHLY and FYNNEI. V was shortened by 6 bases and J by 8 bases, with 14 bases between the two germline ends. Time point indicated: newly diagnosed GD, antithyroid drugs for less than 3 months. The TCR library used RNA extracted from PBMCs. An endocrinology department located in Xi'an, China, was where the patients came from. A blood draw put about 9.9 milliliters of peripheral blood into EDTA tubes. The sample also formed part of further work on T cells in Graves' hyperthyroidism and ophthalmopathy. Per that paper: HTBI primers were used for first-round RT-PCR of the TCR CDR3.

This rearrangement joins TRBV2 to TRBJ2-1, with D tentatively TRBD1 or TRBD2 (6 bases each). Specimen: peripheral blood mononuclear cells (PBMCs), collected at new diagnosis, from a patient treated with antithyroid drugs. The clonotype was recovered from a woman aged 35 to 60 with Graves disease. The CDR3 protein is CASRRWGADEQFF. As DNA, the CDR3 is TGTGCCAGCAGGAGGTGGGGGGCCGATGAGCAGTTCTTC.